The sequence of this T cell receptor beta chain was determined in a study of CD8 T cells in Susac syndrome. Sequencing of TCR beta was undertaken in CD8+ and CD4+ T cells derived from blood. The multiple sclerosis controls consisted of treatment-naive patients with relapsing-remitting disease, either stable or active. The RNA input was 0.5 to 1 ug, and it was reverse transcribed with random hexamers. A single record per CDR3 protein comes from TCRdb applying MiXCR to the immunoSEQ multiplex PCR reads. The sample records approximately 200,000 distinct CDR3 sequences, 90% to 95% being singletons. V dropped 5 bases and J dropped 0; count of bases not matched to a gene: 7. The CDR3 totals 17 residues. Germline CDR1 and CDR2: SEHNR and FQNEAQ (reference sequence).

The sequencing sample was made of CD4+ T cells from PBMCs. V usage is TRBV7-9 and J usage is TRBJ2-1; TRBD2 matches at 10 bases. The sequence was obtained from a human donor with multiple sclerosis. Here the CDR3 DNA reads TGTGCCAGCAGCCTTCTAGCGGGAGAACCCTCCTACAATGAGCAGTTCTTC. Its translation: CASSLLAGEPSYNEQFF.